This is a list of T cell receptor beta chains from one sample in a study of T cell responses to AZD1222 COVID-19 vaccine. Assay: immunoSEQ multiplex PCR; the TCRdb copy retains only in-frame clones and omits some. This table holds about 100,000 clones, 85% to 90% found once. The sample consisted of peripheral blood, taken on day 0 of AZD1222 vaccination. These receptors came from an adult in good health. Each CDR3 is given with its conserved first and last residue. Each record gives: clone size, D gene, V gene, J gene, CDR3 DNA, CDR3 protein. The D gene is left open where the match is weak. Only some rows state a clone size, as once, few, many or a class for expanded clones.

>NA|NA|TRBV14|TRBJ1-2
TGTGCCAGCAGCCAAGACTCCACCAACTATGGCTACACCTTC
CASSQDSTNYGYTF
>NA|TRBD2|TRBV7-8|TRBJ2-2
TGTGCCAGCAGCTTAGAGTTTGGACTAGTAGCCGGGGAGCTGTTTTTT
CASSLEFGLVAGELFF
>NA|TRBD2|TRBV3-1/TRBV3-2|TRBJ2-5
TGTGCCAGCAGCCAAGATCACGCGGGGGGGCCAGAGACCCAGTACTTC
CASSQDHAGGPETQYF
>NA|NA|TRBV5-1|TRBJ1-1
TGCGCCAGCAGCGGGGGGCTTGACACTGAAGCTTTCTTT
CASSGGLDTEAFF
>NA|TRBD2|TRBV27|TRBJ2-2
TGTGCCAGCAGTTCAATCCCTAGCGGCACCGGGGAGCTGTTTTTT
CASSSIPSGTGELFF
>NA|NA|TRBV5-1|TRBJ2-1
TGCGCCAGCTCCGGGACGGGGAACTACAATGAGCAGTTCTTC
CASSGTGNYNEQFF
>NA|TRBD2|TRBV5-1|TRBJ2-3
TGCGCCAGCAGCTTGATTAGCGGGAGCGGGTCAGATACGCAGTATTTT
CASSLISGSGSDTQYF
>NA|NA|TRBV30|TRBJ1-5
TGTGCCTGGAGACCGACAGGACAGCAGCCCCAGCATTTT
CAWRPTGQQPQHF
>NA|NA|TRBV29-1|TRBJ1-1
TGCAGCGTTACCCGACAGGTGAACACTGAAGCTTTCTTT
CSVTRQVNTEAFF
>NA|NA|TRBV6-5|TRBJ1-4
TGTGCCAGCTCGCCGGGACGCAATAATGAAAAACTGTTTTTT
CASSPGRNNEKLFF
>NA|NA|TRBV27|TRBJ1-5
TGTGCCAGCAGTTTGAGTGCGACACTCAATCAGCCCCAGCATTTT
CASSLSATLNQPQHF
>NA|NA|TRBV14|TRBJ1-4
TGTGCCAGCAGCCAAGATTTTGCCTGGGGTAACGAAAAACTGTTTTTT
CASSQDFAWGNEKLFF
>NA|TRBD2|TRBV7-9|TRBJ2-7
TGTGCCAGCAGCCCTGCCGGGACTACCGTGACCTACGAGCAGTACTTC
CASSPAGTTVTYEQYF
>NA|NA|TRBV19|TRBJ2-1
TGTGCCAGTAGTACGACGTCTGGTGGGTGGGATGAGCAGTTCTTC
CASSTTSGGWDEQFF
>once|NA|TRBV2|TRBJ1-2
TGTGCCAGCAGTGATTCGGACAGCAACTATGGCTACACCTTC
CASSDSDSNYGYTF
>NA|TRBD1|TRBV28|TRBJ2-7
TGTGCCAGCACCTCTGGGGGACAGGGTGGCGAGCAGTACTTC
CASTSGGQGGEQYF
>NA|NA|TRBV12-3/TRBV12-4|TRBJ2-2
TGTGCCAGCCACGGGGACACCGGGGAGCTGTTTTTT
CASHGDTGELFF
>NA|NA|TRBV24-1|TRBJ1-2
TGTGCCACCAGTGATTTCAACTATGGCTACACCTTC
CATSDFNYGYTF
>NA|TRBD1|TRBV28|TRBJ1-1
TGTGCCAGCACAGGGGGCAGAGGGGGCACTGAAGCTTTCTTT
CASTGGRGGTEAFF
>NA|NA|TRBV18|TRBJ1-4
TGTGCCAGCTCACCACTCCCCTCGCGCACAACTAATGAAAAACTGTTTTTT
CASSPLPSRTTNEKLFF
>NA|TRBD1|TRBV4-1|TRBJ1-5
TGCGCCAGCAGCCAAGATCTTGTCGGACAGGAGCTCGATCAGCCCCAGCATTTT
CASSQDLVGQELDQPQHF
>NA|NA|TRBV24-1|TRBJ1-1
TGTGCCACCACGGACGGCGGCTTAGAAGCTTTCTTT
CATTDGGLEAFF